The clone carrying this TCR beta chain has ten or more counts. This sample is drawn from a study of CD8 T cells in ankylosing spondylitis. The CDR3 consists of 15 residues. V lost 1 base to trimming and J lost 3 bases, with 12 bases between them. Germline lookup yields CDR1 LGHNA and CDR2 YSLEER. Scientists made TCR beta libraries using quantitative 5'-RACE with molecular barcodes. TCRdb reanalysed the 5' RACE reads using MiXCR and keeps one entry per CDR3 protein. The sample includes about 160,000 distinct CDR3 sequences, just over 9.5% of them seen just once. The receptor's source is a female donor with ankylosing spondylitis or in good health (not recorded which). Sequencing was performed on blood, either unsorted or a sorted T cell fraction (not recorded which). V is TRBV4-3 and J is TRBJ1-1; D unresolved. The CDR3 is CASSQGSGVYTEAFF. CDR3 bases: TGCGCCAGCAGCCAAGGATCCGGGGTATACACTGAAGCTTTCTTT.